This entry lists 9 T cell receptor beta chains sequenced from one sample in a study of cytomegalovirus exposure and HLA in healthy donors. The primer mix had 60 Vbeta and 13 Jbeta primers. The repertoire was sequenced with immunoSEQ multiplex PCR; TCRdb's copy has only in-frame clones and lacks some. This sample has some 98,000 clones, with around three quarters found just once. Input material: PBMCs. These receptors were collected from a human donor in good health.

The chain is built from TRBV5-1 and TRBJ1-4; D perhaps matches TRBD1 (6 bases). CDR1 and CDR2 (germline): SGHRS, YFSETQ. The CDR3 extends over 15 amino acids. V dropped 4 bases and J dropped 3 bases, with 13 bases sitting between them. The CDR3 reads CASSTQGYPNEKLFF. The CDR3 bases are TGCGCCAGCAGCACACAGGGATACCCTAATGAAAAACTGTTTTTT.

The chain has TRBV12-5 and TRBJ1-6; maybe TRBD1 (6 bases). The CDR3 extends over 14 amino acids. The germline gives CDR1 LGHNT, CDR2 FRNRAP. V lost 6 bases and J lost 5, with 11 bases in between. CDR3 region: CASGLTGHNSPLHF. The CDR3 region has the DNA TGTGCTAGTGGCCTTACAGGGCATAATTCACCCCTCCACTTT.

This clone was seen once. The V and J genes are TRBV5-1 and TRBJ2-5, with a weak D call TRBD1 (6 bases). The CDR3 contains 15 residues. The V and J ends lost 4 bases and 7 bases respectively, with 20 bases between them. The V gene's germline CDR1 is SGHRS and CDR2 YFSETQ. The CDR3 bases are TGCGCCAGCAGCATGGGCCGAAGTGGGGGCGGGACCCAGTACTTC. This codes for CASSMGRSGGGTQYF.

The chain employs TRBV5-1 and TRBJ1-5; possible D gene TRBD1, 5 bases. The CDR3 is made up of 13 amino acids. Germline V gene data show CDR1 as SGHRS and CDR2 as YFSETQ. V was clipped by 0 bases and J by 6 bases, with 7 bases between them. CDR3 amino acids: CASSLEGLQPQHF. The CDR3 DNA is TGCGCCAGCAGCTTGGAGGGACTTCAGCCCCAGCATTTT.

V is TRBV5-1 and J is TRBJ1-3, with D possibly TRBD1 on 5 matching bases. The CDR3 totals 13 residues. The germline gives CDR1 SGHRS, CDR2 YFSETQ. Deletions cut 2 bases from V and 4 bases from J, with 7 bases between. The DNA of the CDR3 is TGCGCCAGCAGCTTAGGGGCCGGAAACACCATATATTTT. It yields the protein CASSLGAGNTIYF.

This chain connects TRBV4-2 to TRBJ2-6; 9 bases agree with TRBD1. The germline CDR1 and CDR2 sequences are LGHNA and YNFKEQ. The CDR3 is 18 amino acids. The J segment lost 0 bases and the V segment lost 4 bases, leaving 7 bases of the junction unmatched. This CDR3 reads CASSPGQGGGSGANVLTF. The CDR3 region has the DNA TGTGCCAGCAGCCCGGGACAGGGTGGAGGCTCTGGGGCCAACGTCCTGACTTTC.

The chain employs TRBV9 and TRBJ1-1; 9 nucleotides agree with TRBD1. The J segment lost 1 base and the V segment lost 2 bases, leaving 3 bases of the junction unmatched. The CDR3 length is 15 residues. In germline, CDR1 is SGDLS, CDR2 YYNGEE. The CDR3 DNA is TGTGCCAGCAGCGTCGGACAGGGGTGGAACACTGAAGCTTTCTTT. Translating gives CASSVGQGWNTEAFF.

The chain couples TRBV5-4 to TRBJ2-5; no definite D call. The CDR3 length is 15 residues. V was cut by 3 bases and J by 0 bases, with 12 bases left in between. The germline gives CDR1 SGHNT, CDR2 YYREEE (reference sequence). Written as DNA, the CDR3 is TGTGCCAGCAGCTCTGGGCCCCTGTACCAAGAGACCCAGTACTTC. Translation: CASSSGPLYQETQYF.

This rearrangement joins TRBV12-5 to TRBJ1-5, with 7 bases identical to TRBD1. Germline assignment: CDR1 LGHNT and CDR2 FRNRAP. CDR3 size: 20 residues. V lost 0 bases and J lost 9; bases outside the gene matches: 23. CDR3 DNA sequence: TGTGCTAGTGGTTTGGTAACGTATACGGGGACAGAACCCGAGGTAGGGCCCCAGCATTTT. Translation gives CASGLVTYTGTEPEVGPQHF.